This T cell receptor beta chain was captured by sequencing in a study of response to subunit inactivated influenza vaccine. This clonotype was counted only a few times. Its antigen remains unidentified. The junction and the germline gene differ at one end; a read error may be behind it. Study-wide results and limits: The authors offered the suggestion that each seasonal influenza vaccination recruits few new T cells.

Using its own MiXCR run on the RT-PCR reads, TCRdb lists one record per CDR3 protein. Among about 240,000 distinct CDR3 sequences listed, 12% were seen once. Germline V gene lookup returns CDR1 MRHNA and CDR2 SNTAGT. The CDR3 has 14 residues. This chain joins TRBV6-4 and TRBJ2-5, with D possibly called TRBD1 or TRBD2 (5 bases each). This TCR came from a man aged 50 to 59 who received an inactivated influenza vaccine. The input for sequencing was non-naive T cells sorted from PBMCs, taken less than 15 days before vaccination. The CDR3 region is CASSDRDPKETQYF. In nucleotides, the CDR3 is TGTGCCAGCAGTGACCGGGACCCGAAAGAGACCCAGTACTTT.